This T cell receptor (beta chain) is from a study of CD8+ T cells in alopecia areata. The overall study: Treated patients received severity scores based on the percentage of scalp area affected.

Following RNA extraction, reverse transcription yielded cDNA that acted as the sequencing template. Generated by immunoSEQ multiplex PCR, the TCRdb table keeps only in-frame clones and is missing some. The sample consists of a few hundred thousand clones, around two fifths of them appearing once. The CDR3 length is 15 residues. The V gene's germline CDR1 is SGHDN and CDR2 FVKESK. The V and J ends lost 3 bases and 4 bases, in that order; junction bases with no gene match: 3. Described treatment: oral pan-JAK inhibitor, 5-10 mg twice daily. The input for sequencing was CD4+ T cells sorted from blood, taken at approximately week 34, from a patient treated with tofacitinib. This sequence originates from a human donor with alopecia areata. The chain employs TRBV14 and TRBJ2-4; 10 nucleotides line up with TRBD1. The CDR3 is CASSHRQGAKNIQYF. The CDR3 DNA follows: TGTGCCAGCAGCCACAGACAGGGGGCGAAAAACATTCAGTACTTC.